The rows below give T cell receptor beta chains drawn from one sample of a study of CD8 T cells in Susac syndrome. TCRdb redid the calling of the immunoSEQ multiplex PCR reads with MiXCR, one entry per CDR3 protein. This repertoire shows about 250,000 distinct CDR3 sequences, 93% found once; its top ten account for around 0.07%. The sample taken for sequencing was CD4+ T cells from PBMCs. The origin of the receptors is a human donor with multiple sclerosis. The conserved cysteine and the conserved F or W are not part of the CDR3 here. A D gene is named only where the DNA matches it firmly.

D	V	J	CDR3
-	TRBV7-2	TRBJ1-2	ASSLGSGGYT
-	TRBV6-5	TRBJ2-7	ASSSRTYEQY
-	TRBV20-1	TRBJ2-1	SASVTVGYNEQF
TRBD1	TRBV4-1	TRBJ2-1	ASSQGQGALGQF
-	TRBV25-1	TRBJ1-1	ASSPFNTGEAF
TRBD2	TRBV27	TRBJ2-1	ASSWRLAGVGEQF
-	TRBV20-1	TRBJ1-2	SAMSTVNYGYT
-	TRBV29-1	TRBJ2-5	SVEVSGATQY
TRBD2	TRBV30	TRBJ2-1	AWSRGLASNEQF
-	TRBV5-1	TRBJ2-7	ASSLASDYEQY
-	TRBV30	TRBJ1-5	AWSNGGGYGWQPQH
TRBD2	TRBV27	TRBJ2-2	ATGREITGELF
-	TRBV4-2	TRBJ1-2	ASSQGPGINYGYT
TRBD2	TRBV13	TRBJ2-3	ASSLGTSGFTDTQY
-	TRBV5-1	TRBJ1-4	ASSLGQGALSEKLF
-	TRBV29-1	TRBJ1-5	SVGDYSNQPQH
-	TRBV12-3/TRBV12-4	TRBJ1-1	ASSLFGREAF
TRBD2	TRBV19	TRBJ2-5	ATQVRTSPETQY
-	TRBV12-2	TRBJ1-1	ASRSYKGLRTEAF
-	TRBV2	TRBJ2-2	AGGKGGTTGELF
-	TRBV4-2	TRBJ2-3	ASSQDLGVDSTDTQY
-	TRBV30	TRBJ1-4	AWSVIGGEKLF
TRBD1	TRBV24-1	TRBJ1-2	ATSDLQRGQGACYT
-	TRBV7-2	TRBJ1-6	ASSLGGSSPLH
-	TRBV15	TRBJ2-5	ATSRDSATSRAEETQY
-	TRBV15	TRBJ1-3	ATSRDRGQGNTIY
-	TRBV19	TRBJ2-4	ASSTTTPTILAKNIQY
TRBD1	TRBV12-3/TRBV12-4	TRBJ1-4	ASRRTGGGNEKLF
-	TRBV14	TRBJ2-1	ASSLREGGNEQF
-	TRBV18	TRBJ1-4	ASSQTVQGSNEKLF
-	TRBV29-1	TRBJ2-7	SVLGQYEQY
-	TRBV19	TRBJ1-2	ASSTSTGGGYT